Shown below are 22 T cell receptor beta chains from a single sample sequenced in a study of neurological immune-mediated disorders. TCRdb processed the 5' RACE reads anew with MiXCR; each CDR3 protein has one entry. In the table there are roughly 60,000 distinct CDR3 sequences, about 3.7% of which are singletons. Sample: PBMCs. These receptors were obtained from a woman aged 50 to 65 with multiple sclerosis.

This clonotype was seen ten or more times. In DNA, the CDR3 is TGCAGTGCCCGCCCCCCGGGGGTGGGCAATGAGCAGTTCTTC. Translating gives CSARPPGVGNEQFF. V is TRBV20-1 and J is TRBJ2-1; D might be TRBD2 (6 bases). From germline, CDR1 is DFQATT and CDR2 SNEGSKA (reference sequence). Trimming removed 6 bases at V and 6 bases at J, with 18 bases between. The CDR3 sequence is 14 residues long.

In its sample, this clonotype was seen many times. This chain links TRBV4-3 with TRBJ2-2, with D maybe TRBD1 (6 bases). With 2 bases removed from V and 4 bases from J, the gap between germline ends came to 11 bases. This CDR3 comprises 15 residues. Germline V gene lookup returns CDR1 LGHNA and CDR2 YSLEER. CDR3 region: CASSQTGTITGELFF. The CDR3 coding sequence is TGCGCCAGCAGCCAAACCGGGACAATCACCGGGGAGCTGTTTTTT.

The DNA for the CDR3 is TGTGCCAGCAACCTTCAAATGCTGTACGAGCAGTACTTC. Residues: CASNLQMLYEQYF. The chain has TRBV5-6 and TRBJ2-7; D is undetermined. Germline-derived CDR1 and CDR2 are SGHDT and YYEEEE. The CDR3 is 13 residues long. Trimming removed 6 bases at V and 4 bases at J, with 14 bases between.

The CDR3 DNA follows: TGTGCCAGCAGTCGGGGGACTAGCGGGAGCCCCACAGATACGCAGTATTTT. The encoded protein is CASSRGTSGSPTDTQYF. This chain links TRBV12-3 or TRBV12-4 with TRBJ2-3; TRBD2 aligns across 14 bases. This CDR3 region has 17 residues. V was clipped by 5 bases and J by 2 bases; unmatched bases: 6.

At least ten counts were recorded for this clonotype. The chain carries TRBV5-1 and TRBJ2-1, with D hard to call. The CDR3 is made up of 11 amino acids. Germline V gene data show CDR1 as SGHRS and CDR2 as YFSETQ. Trimming cost V 2 bases and J 5 bases, with 2 bases left between them. The CDR3 DNA follows: TGCGCCAGCAGCTTTAACAATGAGCAGTTCTTC. The encoded protein is CASSFNNEQFF.

This clonotype was seen repeatedly, ten times or more. The rearrangement joins TRBV5-1 to TRBJ2-6; D possibly corresponds to TRBD2 (5 bases). CDR1 SGHRS and CDR2 YFSETQ come from the germline V gene. The CDR3 contains 16 residues. Trimming cost V 0 bases and J 1 base, with 8 bases left between them. CDR3 DNA sequence: TGCGCCAGCAGCTTGGCCCGGGGTTCTGGGGCCAACGTCCTGACTTTC. Amino acid sequence: CASSLARGSGANVLTF.

This clonotype was counted ten times or more. This chain uses TRBV7-8 with TRBJ2-1; 12 positions match TRBD2. V shed 5 bases, J shed 9 bases, and the junction held 8 bases outside the gene matches. Germline CDR1 is SGHVS and CDR2 is FQNEAQ. The length of the CDR3 is 15 residues. CDR3 sequence: CASSARLAGVGEQFF. CDR3 sequence (DNA): TGTGCCAGCAGCGCCCGACTAGCGGGAGTAGGTGAGCAGTTCTTC.

This clonotype was found a few times. The J gene is TRBJ2-1, the V gene TRBV4-1, with 8 bases identical to TRBD2. Trimming cost V 4 bases and J 2 bases; bases outside gene matches: 16. The CDR3 runs 19 residues. From germline, CDR1 is MGHRA and CDR2 YSYEKL. CDR3: CASSLDGSGNLQTYNEQFF. DNA for the CDR3: TGCGCCAGCAGCCTCGATGGTAGCGGGAATCTCCAAACCTACAATGAGCAGTTCTTC.

This clonotype was recorded many times. The rearrangement uses TRBV5-1 and TRBJ1-1, with D possibly being TRBD1 (5 bases). The CDR3 sequence is 15 residues long. With 2 bases removed from V and 6 bases from J, the gap between germline ends came to 17 bases. Looked up from germline, CDR1 is SGHRS and CDR2 is YFSETQ. The CDR3: CASSFVAGSTAEAFF. For the CDR3, the DNA is TGCGCCAGCAGCTTTGTTGCAGGGAGTACGGCTGAAGCTTTCTTT.

The table lists this clonotype with many counts. One end of the junction does not line up with germline, which may come from a read error. V gene TRBV5-6 combines with J gene TRBJ1-6; D is unclear. Germline V CDR1 and CDR2: SGHDT, YYEEEE. CDR3 length equals 14 residues. The chain's CDR3 is CASSQGRLNSPLNF. CDR3 bases: TGTGCCAGCAGCCAAGGACGGCTTAATTCACCCCTCAACTTT.

This clonotype appeared many times. The chain has TRBV7-9 and TRBJ1-4; TRBD1 is a possible D gene (5 bases). V was clipped by 1 base and J by 3 bases, with 9 bases between them. The V gene's germline CDR1 is SEHNR and CDR2 FQNEAQ (reference sequence). The CDR3 totals 15 residues. The CDR3 nucleotides are TGTGCCAGCAGCTTAGACCCGGGGCCTAATGAAAAACTGTTTTTT. Protein product: CASSLDPGPNEKLFF.

This clonotype was counted at least ten times. The V and J genes are TRBV9 and TRBJ2-7, with 7 nucleotides matching TRBD2. The CDR3 runs 14 residues. CDR1 is SGDLS, CDR2 YYNGEE, per germline. Unmatched junction bases numbered 2, after V lost 0 bases and J lost 2 bases. DNA for the CDR3: TGTGCCAGCAGCGTAGCGGGAGGACCCTACGAGCAGTACTTC. Encoded protein: CASSVAGGPYEQYF. The full variable domain, with the rest looked up from reference TRBV9 and TRBJ2-7, is DSGVTQTPKHLITATGQRVTLRCSPRSGDLSVYWYQQSLDQGLQFLIQYYNGEERAKGNILERFSAQQFPDLHSELNLSSLELGDSALYFCASSVAGGPYEQYFGPGTRLTVT.

In this sample, this clonotype turned up many times. The chain has TRBV6-6 and TRBJ2-7, with 10 nucleotides matching TRBD2. The CDR3 totals 17 residues. J gave up 6 bases and V 5 bases, and 16 bases lay outside the gene matches. CDR1 and CDR2 (germline): MNHNY, SVGAGI (reference sequence). The CDR3 DNA reads TGTGCCAGCAGTGGCCCAGGACCCTCTAGCGGGAGTCGCGAGCAGTACTTC. Protein product: CASSGPGPSSGSREQYF.

This clonotype was seen a few times. This rearrangement joins TRBV5-1 to TRBJ2-7; a weak D match, TRBD1 (5 bases). Germline assignment: CDR1 SGHRS and CDR2 YFSETQ. Trimming shortened V by 2 bases and J by 4 bases, and 16 bases separated the two germline ends. The length of the CDR3 is 15 residues. The CDR3, as DNA: TGCGCCAGCAGCTTTCTCTCGCGTCAGGGTTACGAGCAGTACTTC. This gives the protein CASSFLSRQGYEQYF.

At least ten counts were recorded for this clonotype. The V and J genes are TRBV6-2 or TRBV6-3 and TRBJ2-7; no definite D call. CDR3 length: 16 amino acids. V lost 5 bases and J 1 base, leaving 18 bases between the germline ends. Germline loops: CDR1 MNHEY, CDR2 SVGEGT. The CDR3 DNA sequence: TGTGCCAGCAGTATGATGTCGGACCGTTCGTCCTACGAGCAGTACTTC. Amino acid sequence: CASSMMSDRSSYEQYF.

This clonotype has ten or more counts. The rearrangement joins TRBV24-1 to TRBJ2-1, with TRBD2 identical over 11 bases. The CDR3 length is 16 residues. Germline trimming cut 4 bases from V and 3 bases from J; bases unmatched to any gene: 4. CDR1 is KGHDR, CDR2 SFDVKD, per germline. CDR3 nucleotide sequence: TGTGCCACCAGTGAGACAGGGACTAGCGGCTACAATGAGCAGTTCTTC. Residues: CATSETGTSGYNEQFF.

The table lists this clonotype with many counts. The chain joins TRBV7-2 to TRBJ2-7; 8 bases line up with TRBD2. The CDR3 loop spans 15 amino acids. From germline, CDR1 is SGHTA and CDR2 FQGNSA. Germline trimming cut 5 bases from V and 6 bases from J; bases unmatched to any gene: 12. CDR3 sequence (DNA): TGTGCCAGCAGCCGAATCTTCGCCGGGGGGGGCGAGCAGTACTTC. This codes for CASSRIFAGGGEQYF.

This clonotype was counted many times. The V gene is TRBV3-1, the J gene TRBJ2-7, with TRBD1 matching 10 bases. V shed 4 bases and J 0 bases; nucleotides not matched to a gene: 3. The CDR3 is made up of 15 amino acids. Per the germline V gene, CDR1 is LGHDT and CDR2 is YNNKEL (reference sequence). This chain's CDR3 is CASSRGQGGSYEQYF. In nucleotides, the CDR3 is TGTGCCAGCAGCCGCGGACAGGGGGGCTCCTACGAGCAGTACTTC.

This clonotype was counted at least ten times. V and J are TRBV9 and TRBJ1-1; D gene unclear. V shed 4 bases and J shed 4 bases, with 17 bases lying between them. The CDR3 is made up of 15 amino acids. The germline V gene encodes CDR1 SGDLS and CDR2 YYNGEE. The CDR3: CASSPQGPLGTEAFF. Written as DNA, the CDR3 is TGTGCCAGCAGCCCCCAAGGACCCCTGGGCACTGAAGCTTTCTTT.

There are many counts of this clonotype. This chain connects TRBV20-1 to TRBJ2-5; D unresolved. Trimming removed 0 bases from V and 0 bases from J, with 11 bases in between. Germline V lookup: CDR1 DFQATT, CDR2 SNEGSKA (reference sequence). This CDR3 is built from 15 residues. In DNA form, the CDR3 reads TGCAGTGCTAGAGATCGGGTAGGGAACCAAGAGACCCAGTACTTC. This codes for CSARDRVGNQETQYF.

At least ten counts were recorded for this clonotype. The chain is built from TRBV7-9 and TRBJ2-3; possibly TRBD1 for D (5 bases). Trimming removed 8 bases at V and 0 bases at J, with 12 bases between. CDR3 length: 14 amino acids. The germline V gene has CDR1 SEHNR and CDR2 FQNEAQ (reference sequence). CDR3 loop: CASGATASTDTQYF. The CDR3, as DNA: TGTGCCAGCGGGGCTACAGCGAGCACAGATACGCAGTATTTT.

This clonotype was seen at least ten times. V and J are TRBV7-3 and TRBJ2-7; the match to TRBD1 covers 8 bases. V dropped 6 bases and J dropped 3; count of bases not matched to a gene: 4. Looked up from germline, CDR1 is SGHTA and CDR2 is FQGTGA. CDR3 length: 13 residues. CDR3 protein: CASSFDRGYEQYF. For the CDR3, the DNA is TGTGCCAGCAGTTTCGACAGGGGCTACGAGCAGTACTTC.